Detailed here is one T cell receptor beta chain. Its target is unknown. The data derive from a study of T cell responses to AZD1222 COVID-19 vaccine. Study findings and constraints: A mostly white British donor set with more females was recruited, and clonal diversity was possibly underestimated. Samples come after the peak T cell response, not at day 14. Unmutated variant regions are reportedly the target of nearly half of TCRs that are spike-specific. Increased Spike-specific TCR breadth and depth were observed after two AZD1222 doses.

Assay used: immunoSEQ multiplex PCR; TCRdb lists only in-frame clones, some missing. The table has about 210,000 clones, roughly 94% seen once; the top ten hold approximately 1.5%. Germline CDR1 is MNHEY and CDR2 is SVGAGI. V gave up 7 bases and J gave up 1 base, with 13 bases separating them. This CDR3 is built from 15 residues. The chain carries TRBV6-5 and TRBJ2-2, with D possibly being TRBD2 (7 bases). The receptor was derived from an adult who received the MenACWY meningococcal vaccine as a control. This specimen consisted of peripheral blood, obtained 28 days after the second dose of the MenACWY control vaccine. In DNA form, the CDR3 reads TGTGCCAGCACCGACGGGGGGCGGAACACCGGGGAGCTGTTTTTT. Translating gives CASTDGGRNTGELFF.